Presented here are 29 T cell receptor beta chains from one specimen sequenced in a study of shared clonotypes between healthy human individuals. Sequencing used immunoSEQ multiplex PCR; TCRdb keeps in-frame clones, though not all of them. The data hold about 680,000 clones, with 92% observed a single time. Naivety among CD8 cells was defined by CD45RO negativity and positive CCR7 selection, thereby excluding terminally differentiated effector memory CD45RA+ cells. Material for sequencing was naive CD8+ T cells sorted from blood. The receptors were gathered from a man aged 25 to 40 in good health.

This rearrangement joins TRBV14 to TRBJ1-1, with D hard to call. The V end lost 3 bases, the J end lost 0 bases, and 17 bases lay between the germline ends. The CDR3 has 17 amino acids. Germline CDR1 and CDR2: SGHDN and FVKESK. The CDR3 sequence is CASSQKGMGLVNTEAFF. Written as DNA, the CDR3 is TGTGCCAGCAGCCAGAAAGGGATGGGCCTCGTGAACACTGAAGCTTTCTTT. The whole variable domain, remainder taken from reference TRBV14 and TRBJ1-1, is EAGVTQFPSHSVIEKGQTVTLRCDPISGHDNLYWYRRVMGKEIKFLLHFVKESKQDESGMPNNRFLAERTGGTYSTLKVQPAELEDSGVYFCASSQKGMGLVNTEAFFGQGTRLTVV.

The chain couples TRBV9 to TRBJ2-3; no clear D. The germline gives CDR1 SGDLS, CDR2 YYNGEE. V was shortened by 4 bases and J by 1 base, with 10 bases between the two germline ends. This CDR3 has 14 residues. Here the CDR3 DNA reads TGTGCCAGCAGCCCCGTCACTGGCACAGATACGCAGTATTTT. This translates into CASSPVTGTDTQYF.

V usage is TRBV5-1 and J usage is TRBJ2-1; TRBD2 agrees at 11 bases. V was clipped by 5 bases and J by 2 bases; unmatched bases: 6. Per germline, CDR1 SGHRS and CDR2 YFSETQ. The CDR3 contains 16 residues. CDR3 in DNA: TGCGCCAGCAGGGGGCTAGCGGGAGGCACCTACAATGAGCAGTTCTTC. Its translation is CASRGLAGGTYNEQFF.

This chain links TRBV4-1 with TRBJ1-1; D is possibly TRBD1 (6 bases). Trimming shortened V by 0 bases and J by 4 bases, and 15 bases separated the two germline ends. The CDR3 has 16 amino acids. Germline CDR1 is MGHRA and CDR2 is YSYEKL. CDR3 loop: CASSQEVGRGSTEAFF. The DNA for the CDR3 is TGCGCCAGCAGCCAAGAAGTTGGCAGGGGAAGCACTGAAGCTTTCTTT.

The rearrangement joins TRBV13 to TRBJ2-1, with no clear D. Germline V gives CDR1 PRHDT, CDR2 FYEKMQ (reference sequence). V lost 1 base to trimming and J lost 7 bases, with 17 bases between them. The CDR3 consists of 16 residues. The CDR3 sequence is CASSLDRARYSNEQFF. Here the CDR3 DNA reads TGTGCCAGCAGCTTAGATAGGGCCCGATACTCAAATGAGCAGTTCTTC.

This rearrangement joins TRBV7-9 to TRBJ2-1; D not certain. The CDR3 consists of 13 residues. Trimming cost V 3 bases and J 6 bases, with 9 bases left between them. The germline V gene has CDR1 SEHNR and CDR2 FQNEAQ (reference sequence). The CDR3 nucleotides read TGTGCCAGCAGCTTGTCCCTAGTCAATGAGCAGTTCTTC. Its translation is CASSLSLVNEQFF.

This rearrangement joins TRBV27 to TRBJ1-1, with D unresolved. In germline, CDR1 is MNHEY, CDR2 SMNVEV (reference sequence). CDR3 length: 14 residues. The CDR3 here is CAIDEEIKNTEAFF. The CDR3 nucleotides are TGTGCAATTGACGAGGAGATTAAGAACACTGAAGCTTTCTTT.

V is TRBV27 and J is TRBJ2-7; 7 positions match TRBD1. The CDR3 consists of 14 residues. Germline V gene data show CDR1 as MNHEY and CDR2 as SMNVEV (reference sequence). V shed 6 bases, J shed 3 bases, and the junction held 8 bases outside the gene matches. The CDR3 coding sequence is TGTGCCAGCAGGCAGGGGGAGTCGGTCTACGAGCAGTACTTC. This translates into CASRQGESVYEQYF.

This chain links TRBV4-3 with TRBJ2-7; TRBD2 aligns across 9 bases. Per germline, CDR1 LGHNA and CDR2 YSLEER. This CDR3 comprises 17 residues. V shed 0 bases and J 0 bases; nucleotides not matched to a gene: 6. The CDR3 nucleotides are TGCGCCAGCAGCCAAGATCTTTATAGCGGGAGCTCCTACGAGCAGTACTTC. It codes for CASSQDLYSGSSYEQYF.

The chain links TRBV19 to TRBJ1-2, with D perhaps TRBD1 (6 bases). The CDR3 covers 14 residues. Between the trimmed V and J ends, which lost 6 bases and 4 bases, there was a span of 15 bases. CDR1 is LNHDA and CDR2 is SQIVND in the germline V gene (reference sequence). The CDR3, as DNA: TGTGCCAGTAGGACCCTCGGGACAAGCTATGGCTACACCTTC. The encoded protein is CASRTLGTSYGYTF. Complete variable domain (other parts from reference TRBV19 and TRBJ1-2): DGGITQSPKYLFRKEGQNVTLSCEQNLNHDAMYWYRQDPGQGLRLIYYSQIVNDFQKGDIAEGYSVSREKKESFPLTVTSAQKNPTAFYLCASRTLGTSYGYTFGSGTRLTVV.

This clone turned up a few times. The chain recombines TRBV10-3 with TRBJ1-5; TRBD1 aligns across 7 bases. The CDR3 totals 14 residues. Trimming at V came to 2 bases and at J to 2 bases, leaving 0 bases not matched to a gene. Germline assignment: CDR1 ENHRY and CDR2 SYGVKD. The CDR3, as DNA: TGTGCCATCAGTGAGGGACAGGGCAATCAGCCCCAGCATTTT. Protein: CAISEGQGNQPQHF.

This clone was seen only once. This rearrangement joins TRBV19 to TRBJ1-1; TRBD1 might be the D (5 bases). The germline V gene has CDR1 LNHDA and CDR2 SQIVND (reference sequence). CDR3 length: 16 amino acids. V lost 4 bases to trimming and J lost 0 bases, with 15 bases between them. The CDR3 sequence: CASSSISGPMNTEAFF. The CDR3 DNA reads as TGTGCCAGTAGTAGTATATCGGGGCCAATGAACACTGAAGCTTTCTTT.

The chain uses TRBV11-2 and TRBJ2-7; the match to TRBD2 covers 7 bases. The trim removed 0 bases at V and 5 bases at J, leaving 7 bases unmatched. The CDR3 length is 15 residues. Germline CDR1 reads SGHAT; CDR2 reads FQNNGV. CDR3 sequence: CASSLEARGRDEQYF. The CDR3 DNA sequence: TGTGCCAGCAGCTTAGAGGCCCGCGGGAGAGACGAGCAGTACTTC. The whole variable domain, remainder taken from reference TRBV11-2 and TRBJ2-7, is EAGVAQSPRYKIIEKRQSVAFWCNPISGHATLYWYQQILGQGPKLLIQFQNNGVVDDSQLPKDRFSAERLKGVDSTLKIQPAKLEDSAVYLCASSLEARGRDEQYFGPGTRLTVT.

This sequence joins TRBV7-9 and TRBJ2-7, with TRBD1 matching over 9 bases. The CDR3 spans 16 residues. The germline V gene encodes CDR1 SEHNR and CDR2 FQNEAQ (reference sequence). Germline trimming cut 1 base from V and 2 bases from J; bases unmatched to any gene: 6. This CDR3 is CASSLVGTGYTYEQYF. The CDR3 DNA reads TGTGCCAGCAGCTTAGTCGGGACAGGGTATACCTACGAGCAGTACTTC.

This chain links TRBV19 with TRBJ2-3; 11 bases align to TRBD2. Germline CDR1 LNHDA, CDR2 SQIVND (reference sequence). V dropped 3 bases and J dropped 6; count of bases not matched to a gene: 2. The CDR3 covers 14 residues. CDR3 amino acids: CASSIGTSGDTQYF. CDR3 nucleotides: TGTGCCAGTAGTATCGGGACTAGCGGCGATACGCAGTATTTT.

The rearrangement links TRBV7-8 to TRBJ2-3; TRBD1 matches at 9 bases. Germline V gene lookup returns CDR1 SGHVS and CDR2 FQNEAQ. V trimming: 0 bases; J trimming: 4 bases; junction bases outside the gene matches: 5. CDR3 length: 16 residues. The CDR3 nucleotides read TGTGCCAGCAGCTTAGCGGGACAGGGAAGGTCAGATACGCAGTATTTT. This sequence encodes CASSLAGQGRSDTQYF.

The CDR3 sequence is CASSSPEGQGGYEQYF. In DNA, the CDR3 is TGTGCCAGCAGCTCACCGGAGGGACAGGGAGGGTACGAGCAGTACTTC. The chain is built from TRBV7-8 and TRBJ2-7; 9 nucleotides line up with TRBD1. Looked up from germline, CDR1 is SGHVS and CDR2 is FQNEAQ. Trimming removed 4 bases from V and 4 bases from J; junction bases left unmatched: 11. CDR3 length: 16 residues.

The rearrangement joins TRBV28 to TRBJ2-7; the match to TRBD1 covers 8 bases. The CDR3 contains 15 residues. Per germline, CDR1 MDHEN and CDR2 SYDVKM. V was pared by 5 bases and J by 7 bases, with 13 bases of the junction left unmatched. The CDR3 DNA follows: TGTGCCAGCAGTGTCCTTGATGGACAGGGTCTGGAGCAGTACTTC. It translates to CASSVLDGQGLEQYF.

This clone was detected a few times. J is TRBJ2-1 and V is TRBV2, with D possibly being TRBD2 (5 bases). Per the germline V gene, CDR1 is SNHLY and CDR2 is FYNNEI. The CDR3 sequence is 15 residues long. Trimming took off 1 base at V and 5 bases at J, with 12 bases between the two ends. The CDR3 sequence is CASSEDVSVDNEQFF. CDR3 in DNA: TGTGCCAGCAGTGAAGATGTTAGCGTGGACAATGAGCAGTTCTTC.

The chain carries TRBV5-6 and TRBJ2-7; the match to TRBD2 covers 9 bases. Losses at the gene ends were 0 bases for V and 7 bases for J; bases not matched to a gene: 11. CDR3 length equals 16 residues. The germline V gene encodes CDR1 SGHDT and CDR2 YYEEEE. The CDR3 sequence: CASSLEGGTSTHEQYF. The DNA for the CDR3 is TGTGCCAGCAGCTTGGAAGGTGGGACTAGCACCCATGAGCAGTACTTC.

CDR3 nucleotide sequence: TGTGCCAGCAGCCACCCGGGGGGCTGGAATCAGCCCCAGCATTTT. This translates into CASSHPGGWNQPQHF. The rearrangement links TRBV6-6 to TRBJ1-5, with D perhaps matching TRBD1 (6 bases). Germline V gene data show CDR1 as MNHNY and CDR2 as SVGAGI (reference sequence). V was clipped by 6 bases and J by 4 bases, with 16 bases between them. This CDR3 has 15 residues.

This sequence joins TRBV4-1 and TRBJ1-2, with D possibly TRBD1 on 6 matching bases. Deletions cut 2 bases from V and 6 bases from J, with 10 bases between. CDR3 size: 13 residues. In germline, CDR1 is MGHRA, CDR2 YSYEKL. The DNA for the CDR3 is TGCGCCAGCAGCCAAAACGGGGGCAATGGCTACACCTTC. It is translated as CASSQNGGNGYTF.

The gene calls are TRBV11-3 and TRBJ2-1; 8 bases map to TRBD2. V trimming: 2 bases; J trimming: 4 bases; junction bases outside the gene matches: 4. This CDR3 region has 15 residues. Germline lookup yields CDR1 SGHNT and CDR2 YENEEA. The CDR3 DNA follows: TGTGCCAGCAGCTTATCGGGAGGGCCGTACAATGAGCAGTTCTTC. This encodes CASSLSGGPYNEQFF.

This rearrangement joins TRBV7-9 to TRBJ1-5; 7 nucleotides match TRBD1. Germline V gives CDR1 SEHNR, CDR2 FQNEAQ (reference sequence). CDR3 length: 16 amino acids. Germline trimming cut 4 bases from V and 1 base from J; bases unmatched to any gene: 7. CDR3: CASSSDREESNQPQHF. The CDR3 nucleotides read TGTGCCAGCAGCTCCGACAGGGAGGAAAGCAATCAGCCCCAGCATTTT.

This chain uses TRBV13 with TRBJ2-3, with 12 bases that match TRBD1. Trimming at V came to 4 bases and at J to 6 bases, leaving 5 bases not matched to a gene. Germline CDR1 reads PRHDT; CDR2 reads FYEKMQ (reference sequence). The CDR3 runs to 15 residues. CDR3 nucleotides: TGTGCCAGCAGCTCCCGGGACAGGGGGCTGGATACGCAGTATTTT. Protein product: CASSSRDRGLDTQYF.

This clone was detected once. The V and J genes are TRBV7-9 and TRBJ1-2, with no clear D. Per germline, CDR1 SEHNR and CDR2 FQNEAQ (reference sequence). Deletions cut 4 bases from V and 3 bases from J, with 15 bases between. The CDR3 extends over 15 amino acids. The DNA for the CDR3 is TGTGCCAGCAGCTCCTCTCGGGCCCCCTACTATGGCTACACCTTC. It yields the protein CASSSSRAPYYGYTF.

This clone was observed a handful of times. The chain recombines TRBV7-8 with TRBJ2-7, with D maybe TRBD2 (5 bases). The ends were cut back, 8 bases at V and 2 bases at J, with 13 bases in the middle. Germline values: CDR1 SGHVS, CDR2 FQNEAQ. The CDR3 consists of 13 residues. The CDR3 region has the DNA TGTGCCAGCGGCGAGGGCCTGGCCTACGAGCAGTACTTC. This sequence encodes CASGEGLAYEQYF.

The V and J genes are TRBV5-1 and TRBJ1-4; weak D call: TRBD1 (6 bases). CDR1 and CDR2 (germline): SGHRS, YFSETQ. Trimming removed 1 base from V and 4 bases from J, with 11 bases in between. The CDR3 length is 15 residues. The DNA of the CDR3 is TGCGCCAGCAGCTTGCGCGGACAGTTTAATGAAAAACTGTTTTTT. It encodes CASSLRGQFNEKLFF. The full variable domain, with the rest looked up from reference TRBV5-1 and TRBJ1-4, is KAGVTQTPRYLIKTRGQQVTLSCSPISGHRSVSWYQQTPGQGLQFLFEYFSETQRNKGNFPGRFSGRQFSNSRSEMNVSTLELGDSALYLCASSLRGQFNEKLFFGSGTQLSVL.

The chain is built from TRBV4-3 and TRBJ1-2, with TRBD1 as a possible D gene (5 bases). The CDR3 covers 16 residues. V shed 0 bases and J shed 4 bases, with 15 bases lying between them. Germline values: CDR1 LGHNA, CDR2 YSLEER. CDR3: CASSQDPQGKAYGYTF. The DNA for the CDR3 is TGCGCCAGCAGCCAAGACCCTCAGGGAAAGGCCTATGGCTACACCTTC.